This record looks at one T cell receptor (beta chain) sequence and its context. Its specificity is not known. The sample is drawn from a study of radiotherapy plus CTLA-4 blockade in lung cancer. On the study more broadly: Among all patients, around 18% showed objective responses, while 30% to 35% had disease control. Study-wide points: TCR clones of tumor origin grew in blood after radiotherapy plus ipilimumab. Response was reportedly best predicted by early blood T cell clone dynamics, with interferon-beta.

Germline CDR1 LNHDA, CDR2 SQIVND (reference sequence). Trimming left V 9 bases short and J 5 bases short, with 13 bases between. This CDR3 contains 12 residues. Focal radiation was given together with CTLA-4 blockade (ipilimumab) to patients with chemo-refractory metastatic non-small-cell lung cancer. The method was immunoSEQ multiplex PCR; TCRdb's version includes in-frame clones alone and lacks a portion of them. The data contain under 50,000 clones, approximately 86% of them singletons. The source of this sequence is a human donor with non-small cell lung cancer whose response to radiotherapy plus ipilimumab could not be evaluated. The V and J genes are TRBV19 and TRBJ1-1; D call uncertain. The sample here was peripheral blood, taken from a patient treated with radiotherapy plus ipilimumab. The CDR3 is CASGHSGTEAFF. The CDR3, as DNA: TGTGCCAGCGGGCACTCGGGGACTGAAGCTTTCTTT. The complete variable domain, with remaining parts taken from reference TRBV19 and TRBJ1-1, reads DGGITQSPKYLFRKEGQNVTLSCEQNLNHDAMYWYRQDPGQGLRLIYYSQIVNDFQKGDIAEGYSVSREKKESFPLTVTSAQKNPTAFYLCASGHSGTEAFFGQGTRLTVV.